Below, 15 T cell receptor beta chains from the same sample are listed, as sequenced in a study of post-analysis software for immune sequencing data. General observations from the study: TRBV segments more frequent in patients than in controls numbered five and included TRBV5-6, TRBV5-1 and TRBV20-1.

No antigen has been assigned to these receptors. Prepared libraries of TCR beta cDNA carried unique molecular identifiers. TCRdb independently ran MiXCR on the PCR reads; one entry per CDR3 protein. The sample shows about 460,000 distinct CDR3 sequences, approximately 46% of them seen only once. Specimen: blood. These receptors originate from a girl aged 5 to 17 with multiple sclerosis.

CDR3 in amino acids: CASSFQMETQYF. The CDR3 region has the DNA TGTGCCAGCAGTTTCCAGATGGAGACCCAGTACTTC. This chain links TRBV28 with TRBJ2-5; no definite D call. V lost 3 bases and J lost 5, with 7 bases in between. CDR1 MDHEN and CDR2 SYDVKM come from the germline V gene. This CDR3 has 12 residues.

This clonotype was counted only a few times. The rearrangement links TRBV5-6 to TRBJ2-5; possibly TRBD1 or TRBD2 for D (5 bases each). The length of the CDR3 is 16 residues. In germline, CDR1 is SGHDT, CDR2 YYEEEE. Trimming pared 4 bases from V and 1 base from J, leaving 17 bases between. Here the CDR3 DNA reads TGTGCCAGCAGCCTAGTGGGGCGGGCGATCCAAGAGACCCAGTACTTC. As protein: CASSLVGRAIQETQYF.

The CDR3 loop is CASSELDSTSLNEQFF. The DNA for the CDR3 is TGTGCCAGCAGTGAACTCGACTCGACTAGTTTGAATGAGCAGTTCTTC. This chain links TRBV25-1 with TRBJ2-1; a weak D match, TRBD2 (6 bases). V was shortened by 2 bases and J by 7 bases, with 18 bases between the two germline ends. The germline gives CDR1 MGHDK, CDR2 SYGVNS. This CDR3 has 16 amino acids.

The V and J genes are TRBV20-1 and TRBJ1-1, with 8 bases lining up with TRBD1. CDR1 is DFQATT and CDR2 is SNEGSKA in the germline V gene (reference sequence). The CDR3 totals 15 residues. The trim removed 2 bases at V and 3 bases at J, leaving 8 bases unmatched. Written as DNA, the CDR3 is TGCAGTGCTAGACTACCTACAGGGGGGGACACTGAAGCTTTCTTT. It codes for CSARLPTGGDTEAFF.

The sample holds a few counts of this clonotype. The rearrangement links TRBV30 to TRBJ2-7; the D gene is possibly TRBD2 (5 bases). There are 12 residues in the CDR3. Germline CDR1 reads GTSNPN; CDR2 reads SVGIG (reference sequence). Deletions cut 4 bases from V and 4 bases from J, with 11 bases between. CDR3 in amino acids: CAWKASGYEQYF. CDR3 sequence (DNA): TGTGCCTGGAAGGCCTCGGGATACGAGCAGTACTTC.

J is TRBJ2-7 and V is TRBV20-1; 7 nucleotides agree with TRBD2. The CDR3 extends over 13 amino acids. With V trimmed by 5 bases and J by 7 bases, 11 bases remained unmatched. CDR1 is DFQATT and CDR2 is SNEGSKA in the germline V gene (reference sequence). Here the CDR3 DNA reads TGCAGTGCTCGGCGGGAGTCTGGCAATGAGCAGTACTTC. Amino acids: CSARRESGNEQYF.

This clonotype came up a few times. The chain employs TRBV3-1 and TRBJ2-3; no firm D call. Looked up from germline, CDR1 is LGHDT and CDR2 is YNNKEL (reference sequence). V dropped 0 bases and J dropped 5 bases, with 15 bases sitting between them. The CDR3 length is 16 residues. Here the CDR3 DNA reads TGTGCCAGCAGCCAAGATCGCGTGATCCTTGGAGATACGCAGTATTTT. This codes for CASSQDRVILGDTQYF.

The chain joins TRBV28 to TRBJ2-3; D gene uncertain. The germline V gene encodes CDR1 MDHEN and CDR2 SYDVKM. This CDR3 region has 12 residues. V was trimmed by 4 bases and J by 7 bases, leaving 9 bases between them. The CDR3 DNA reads TGTGCCAGCAGTTCCCCGACAAATACGCAGTATTTT. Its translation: CASSSPTNTQYF.

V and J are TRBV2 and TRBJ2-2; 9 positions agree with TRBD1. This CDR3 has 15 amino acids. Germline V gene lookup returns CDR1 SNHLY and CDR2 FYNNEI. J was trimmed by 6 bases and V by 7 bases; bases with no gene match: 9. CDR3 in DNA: TGTGCCAGCAAAGTCGAACAGGGGGCCGCCGGGGAGCTGTTTTTT. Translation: CASKVEQGAAGELFF.

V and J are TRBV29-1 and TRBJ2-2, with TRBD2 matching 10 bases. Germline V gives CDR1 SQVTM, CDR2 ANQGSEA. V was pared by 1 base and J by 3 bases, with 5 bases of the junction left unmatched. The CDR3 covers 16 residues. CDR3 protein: CSVEGLAGDHTGELFF. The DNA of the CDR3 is TGCAGCGTTGAAGGCCTAGCGGGAGACCACACCGGGGAGCTGTTTTTT.

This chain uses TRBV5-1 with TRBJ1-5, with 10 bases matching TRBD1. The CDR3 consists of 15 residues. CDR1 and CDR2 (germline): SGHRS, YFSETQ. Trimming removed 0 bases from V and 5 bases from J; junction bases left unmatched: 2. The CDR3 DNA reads TGCGCCAGCAGCTTGGAGGGGACAGGGGATCAGCCCCAGCATTTT. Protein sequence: CASSLEGTGDQPQHF.

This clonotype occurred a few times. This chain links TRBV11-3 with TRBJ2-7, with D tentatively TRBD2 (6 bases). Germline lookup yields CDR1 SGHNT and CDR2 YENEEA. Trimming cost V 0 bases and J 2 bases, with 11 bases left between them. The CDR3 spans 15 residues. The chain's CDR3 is CASSLEEGPTYEQYF. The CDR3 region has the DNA TGTGCCAGCAGCTTAGAGGAGGGCCCCACCTACGAGCAGTACTTC.

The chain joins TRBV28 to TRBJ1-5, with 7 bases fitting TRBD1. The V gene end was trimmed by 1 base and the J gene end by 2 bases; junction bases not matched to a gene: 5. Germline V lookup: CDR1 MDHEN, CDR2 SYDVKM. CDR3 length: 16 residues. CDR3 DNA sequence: TGTGCCAGCAGTTTATTGGGAGGGGGCGGCAATCAGCCCCAGCATTTT. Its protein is CASSLLGGGGNQPQHF. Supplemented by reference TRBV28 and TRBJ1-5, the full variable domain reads DVKVTQSSRYLVKRTGEKVFLECVQDMDHENMFWYRQDPGLGLRLIYFSYDVKMKEKGDIPEGYSVSREKKERFSLILESASTNQTSMYLCASSLLGGGGNQPQHFGDGTRLSIL.

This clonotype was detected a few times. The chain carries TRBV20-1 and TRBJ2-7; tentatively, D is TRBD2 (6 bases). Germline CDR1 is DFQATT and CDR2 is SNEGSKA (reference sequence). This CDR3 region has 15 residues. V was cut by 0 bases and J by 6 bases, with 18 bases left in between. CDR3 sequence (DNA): TGCAGTGCTAGAGATGGAACCTGGGGGGTCGGCGAGCAGTACTTC. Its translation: CSARDGTWGVGEQYF.

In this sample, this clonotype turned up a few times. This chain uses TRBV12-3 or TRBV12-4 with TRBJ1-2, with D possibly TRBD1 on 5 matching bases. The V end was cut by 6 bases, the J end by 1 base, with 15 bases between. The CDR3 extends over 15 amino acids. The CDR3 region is CASRETNRFNYGYTF. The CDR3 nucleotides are TGTGCCAGCAGAGAAACAAACAGGTTTAACTATGGCTACACCTTC.